Each of the 6 T cell receptor beta chains below was sequenced from the same sample in a study of blood T cell repertoires in COVID-19. The table came from immunoSEQ multiplex PCR; TCRdb's copy has only in-frame clones and leaves some out. Here the sample spans about 99,000 clones, approximately 84% being singletons. The specimen sequenced was peripheral blood. The receptors here all came from a man aged 55 to 70 with acute or convalescent COVID-19.

The chain has TRBV20-1 and TRBJ2-7; a weak D match, TRBD2 (6 bases). The CDR3 sequence is 14 residues long. Germline V CDR1 and CDR2: DFQATT, SNEGSKA (reference sequence). V lost 3 bases and J 5 bases, leaving 17 bases between the germline ends. The DNA of the CDR3 is TGCAGTGCTAGTTGGTCGGGAGAGGAGAACGAGCAGTACTTC. Translated, it gives CSASWSGEENEQYF.

The chain joins TRBV3-1 (or the pseudogene TRBV3-2) to TRBJ2-3; perhaps TRBD1 as D (6 bases). The V end was cut by 3 bases, the J end by 7 bases, with 14 bases between. CDR1 LGHDT and CDR2 YNNKEL come from the germline V gene (reference sequence). The CDR3 has 14 residues. CDR3 sequence (DNA): TGTGCCAGCAGCCAGGGGGCTAGCCGAAATACGCAGTATTTT. Residues: CASSQGASRNTQYF.

The chain couples TRBV4-1 to TRBJ1-3; D unresolved. Trimming left V 1 base short and J 1 base short, with 5 bases between. This CDR3 has 14 residues. In germline, CDR1 is MGHRA, CDR2 YSYEKL. CDR3 DNA: TGCGCCAGCAGCCAAGCAACATCTGGAAACACCATATATTTT. It yields the protein CASSQATSGNTIYF.

This chain connects TRBV5-1 to TRBJ1-1; D gene ambiguous. The CDR3 is 14 amino acids. Trimming cost V 0 bases and J 5 bases, with 11 bases left between them. CDR1 SGHRS and CDR2 YFSETQ come from the germline V gene. The CDR3 protein is CASSLVVESTEAFF. The CDR3 nucleotides are TGCGCCAGCAGCTTGGTCGTCGAGAGTACTGAAGCTTTCTTT.

This chain links TRBV11-3 with TRBJ2-3; 12 nucleotides agree with TRBD2. Per the germline V gene, CDR1 is SGHNT and CDR2 is YENEEA. The CDR3 covers 20 residues. Germline trimming cut 4 bases from V and 4 bases from J; bases unmatched to any gene: 18. CDR3 sequence: CASSSTTLAGGRFSADTQYF. CDR3 bases: TGTGCCAGCAGCTCAACGACCCTAGCGGGAGGGCGTTTTAGCGCAGATACGCAGTATTTT.

The DNA of the CDR3 is TGCGCCAGCAGGGCTTACAATGAGCAGTTCTTC. This sequence encodes CASRAYNEQFF. The chain has TRBV4-1 and TRBJ2-1, with D uncertain. The CDR3 contains 11 residues. The germline V gene has CDR1 MGHRA and CDR2 YSYEKL. V lost 6 bases to trimming and J lost 4 bases, with 4 bases between them.